This T cell receptor (beta chain) was recovered during a study of blood T cell repertoires in COVID-19. About the research overall: Sites across the United States, Italy and Spain contributed samples from acute and convalescent COVID-19.

Assay: immunoSEQ multiplex PCR; the TCRdb copy retains only in-frame clones and omits some. The sample consists of 170,000 or so clones, 65% to 85% of them appearing once. V shed 5 bases and J 15 bases; nucleotides not matched to a gene: 10. The CDR3 length is 13 residues. CDR1 and CDR2 (germline): MDHEN, SYDVKM. The chain employs TRBV28 and TRBJ1-6; 7 bases align to TRBD1. The TCR comes from a woman between 55 and 75 years old with acute or convalescent COVID-19. The material sequenced was peripheral blood. The CDR3, as DNA: TGTGCCAGCAGTCGACAGGGCGCTCTTCGCCTCCACTTT. Amino acid sequence: CASSRQGALRLHF.